This T cell receptor (beta chain) derives from a study of Ad26.COV2.S vaccination and SARS-CoV-2 variants. Study-level results: TCR breadth and depth analyses may have underestimated total T cell responses. Vaccine recipients had higher spike-specific TCR breadth than placebo recipients.

Note on this clone: Antigen: not known.

Repertoires were generated with immunoSEQ multiplex PCR, while TCRdb's copy carries only in-frame clones and drops some. The sample lists some 410,000 clones; around 93% were seen once. From germline, CDR1 is MNHEY and CDR2 SVGAGI. The CDR3 totals 12 residues. The V end lost 8 bases, the J end lost 2 bases, and 10 bases lay between the germline ends. Stated treatment: roughly 18 received Ad26.COV2.S at low or high dose, single or two shots; roughly five received placebo; per-sample allocation not given. Sample collection was performed on day 63 after the first vaccine or placebo injection. The gene calls are TRBV6-5 and TRBJ2-7; no clear D gene. The source is a person between 18 and 65 years old who received the Ad26.COV2.S COVID-19 vaccine or a placebo. This sample comprised peripheral blood, obtained in a trial of Ad26.COV2.S vaccine versus placebo. CDR3 coding DNA: TGTGCCAGCTTCGCGGACCCCTACGAGCAGTACTTC. Translation gives CASFADPYEQYF.